Each of the 5 T cell receptor beta chains below was sequenced from the same sample in a study of breast tumors, draining lymph nodes, adjacent tissues. Samples came from axillary lymph nodes draining the breast cancer. TCRdb redid the calling of the multiplex PCR reads with MiXCR, one entry per CDR3 protein. The sample holds 250,000 or so distinct CDR3 sequences; about 30% are singletons and the top ten take 1.1%. The sample taken for sequencing was axillary lymph node tissue. These TCRs come from a female donor with breast cancer. Some clones in this sample may be carry-over from other donors' samples.

This clonotype was observed many times. V and J are TRBV27 and TRBJ1-2; perhaps TRBD1 as D (5 bases). V was shortened by 6 bases and J by 4 bases, with 12 bases between the two germline ends. The CDR3 is made up of 13 amino acids. Per the germline V gene, CDR1 is MNHEY and CDR2 is SMNVEV (reference sequence). In DNA, the CDR3 is TGTGCCAGCAGCCATGACAGACTCTATGGCTACACCTTC. Residues: CASSHDRLYGYTF.

As to this clonotype: A much larger clone differs from this one at a single base, so this may be a read error. The V call is TRBV11-3, the J call TRBJ2-2; D possibly corresponds to TRBD2 (6 bases). The germline V gene encodes CDR1 SGHNT and CDR2 YENEEA. The CDR3 runs to 16 residues. DNA for the CDR3: TGTGCCGGCAGCGGGTTGGGGGTTAGGAACACCGGGGAGCTGTTTTTT. This translates into CAGSGLGVRNTGELFF. The whole variable domain, remainder taken from reference TRBV11-3 and TRBJ2-2, is EAGVVQSPRYKIIEKKQPVAFWCNPISGHNTLYWYLQNLGQGPELLIRYENEEAVDDSQLPKDRFSAERLKGVDSTLKIQPAELGDSAVYLCAGSGLGVRNTGELFFGEGSRLTVL.

This clonotype was observed many times. The chain combines TRBV7-9 with TRBJ2-2; 10 bases align to TRBD2. This CDR3 is built from 14 residues. Germline V gene data show CDR1 as SEHNR and CDR2 as FQNEAQ (reference sequence). V dropped 5 bases and J dropped 10; count of bases not matched to a gene: 7. In DNA, the CDR3 is TGTGCCAGCAGCCAGACTAGCGGGCTCGTGGAGCTGTTTTTT. Amino acids: CASSQTSGLVELFF.

There are many counts of this clonotype. The chain combines TRBV28 with TRBJ1-6, with unresolved D. CDR3 length: 11 amino acids. Germline assignment: CDR1 MDHEN and CDR2 SYDVKM. Trimming pared 6 bases from V and 9 bases from J, leaving 6 bases between. This CDR3 reads CASSPSSPLHF. DNA of the CDR3: TGTGCCAGCAGCCCCTCTTCACCCCTCCACTTT.

This clonotype was counted many times. J is TRBJ2-3 and V is TRBV4-1; no definite D call. The CDR3 is made up of 13 amino acids. V gave up 0 bases and J gave up 1 base, with 2 bases separating them. Germline V gene sequence: CDR1 MGHRA, CDR2 YSYEKL. The chain's CDR3 is CASSQDGTDTQYF. CDR3 in DNA: TGCGCCAGCAGCCAAGATGGCACAGATACGCAGTATTTT.